The sequence of this T cell receptor (beta chain) was determined in a study of T-cell memory formation after mild COVID-19. Germline trimming cut 4 bases from V and 0 bases from J; bases unmatched to any gene: 5. This CDR3 spans 16 amino acids. 5'RACE with constant-segment primers yielded barcoded, UMI-tagged TCR alpha and TCR beta cDNA libraries. TCRdb fed the 5' RACE reads into MiXCR, producing one record per CDR3 protein. The sample holds 550,000 to 700,000 distinct CDR3 sequences, about a sixth seen once. Source material: PBMCs or a T cell subset sorted from them (not recorded which). The chain joins TRBV12-3 or TRBV12-4 to TRBJ2-3, with 9 nucleotides matching TRBD2. This sequence was found in an adult woman who had mild COVID-19 (a few samples of this study predate the infection). Cell type and time point are not known. The CDR3 here is CASSYPSGGSTDTQYF. As DNA, the CDR3 is TGTGCCAGCAGTTACCCAAGCGGGGGGAGCACAGATACGCAGTATTTT.